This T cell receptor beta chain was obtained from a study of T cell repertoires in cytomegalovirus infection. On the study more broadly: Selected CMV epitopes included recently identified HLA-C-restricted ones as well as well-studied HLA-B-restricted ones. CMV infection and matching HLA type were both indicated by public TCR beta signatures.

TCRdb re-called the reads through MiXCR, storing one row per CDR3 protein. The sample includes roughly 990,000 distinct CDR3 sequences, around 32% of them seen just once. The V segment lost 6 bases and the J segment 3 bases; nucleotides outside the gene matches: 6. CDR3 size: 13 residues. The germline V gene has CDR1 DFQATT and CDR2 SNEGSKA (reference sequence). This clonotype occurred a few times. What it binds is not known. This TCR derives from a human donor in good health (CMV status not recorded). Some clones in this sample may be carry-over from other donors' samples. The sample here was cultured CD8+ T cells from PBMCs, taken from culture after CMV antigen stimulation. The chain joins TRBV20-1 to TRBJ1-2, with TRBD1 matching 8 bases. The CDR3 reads CSAPDRGDYGYTF. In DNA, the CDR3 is TGCAGTGCACCCGACAGGGGCGACTATGGCTACACCTTC.